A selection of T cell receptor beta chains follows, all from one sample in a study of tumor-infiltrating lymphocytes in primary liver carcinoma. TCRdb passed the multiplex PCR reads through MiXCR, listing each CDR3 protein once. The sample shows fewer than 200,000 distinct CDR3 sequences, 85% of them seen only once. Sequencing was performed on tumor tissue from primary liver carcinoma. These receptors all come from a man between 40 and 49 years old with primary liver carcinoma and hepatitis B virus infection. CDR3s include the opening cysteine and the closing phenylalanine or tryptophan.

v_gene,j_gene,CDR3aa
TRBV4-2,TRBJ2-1,CASSQDHTGPVGGPLEQFF
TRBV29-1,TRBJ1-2,CSVEGNSGNYDYTF
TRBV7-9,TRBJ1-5,CASSNIGGGGQPQHF
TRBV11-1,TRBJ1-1,CPSSLAVTRNTEAFF
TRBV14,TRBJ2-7,CASNQDQDSGESREQYF
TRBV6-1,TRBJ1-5,CASRPTWGRGKVNQPQLF
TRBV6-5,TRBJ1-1,CANSVTGKVTEAFF
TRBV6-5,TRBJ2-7,CATHDGRSEQYF
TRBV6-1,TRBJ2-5,CASSEALRRGETQYF
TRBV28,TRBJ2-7,CASRSSGTPRAPEQYF
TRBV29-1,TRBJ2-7,CSVSISGFSHEQYF
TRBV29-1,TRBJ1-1,CRALRGWDTDAFF
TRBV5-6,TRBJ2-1,CASSLGLESSGYNEQFF
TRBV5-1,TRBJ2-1,CASDLGKQGRQFF
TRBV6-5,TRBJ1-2,CASSSGVGVVNYDSTF
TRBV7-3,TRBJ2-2,CASSLTLASGELFF
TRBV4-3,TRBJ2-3,CASSHREGGSDTQYF
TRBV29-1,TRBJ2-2,CSALTNGANTGEMFF
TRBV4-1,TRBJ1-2,CASSQEGYPPAAQPTYSYTF
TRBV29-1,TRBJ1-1,CSVTPGRGMNTETFF
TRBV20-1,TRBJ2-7,CSTDSPVSEHYF
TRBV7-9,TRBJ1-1,CASSLGRFLPGPNTEAFF
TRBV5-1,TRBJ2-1,CASSLVAGGSYNEQIF
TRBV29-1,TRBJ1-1,CNVDSAGSYTEGFF
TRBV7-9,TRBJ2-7,CASNSSAVSYEQYF
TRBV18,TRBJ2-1,CASSRTSGRHEQFF
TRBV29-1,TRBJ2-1,CSVARRSSYNDQFF
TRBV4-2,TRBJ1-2,CASTQEVRSRGYTF
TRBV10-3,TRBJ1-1,CASLDWDTEAFF
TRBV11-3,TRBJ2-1,CANSLFPNYNEQFF
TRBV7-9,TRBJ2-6,CASSLDKLSSGANVLTF
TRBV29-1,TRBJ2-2,CCARLAGVDGELFF